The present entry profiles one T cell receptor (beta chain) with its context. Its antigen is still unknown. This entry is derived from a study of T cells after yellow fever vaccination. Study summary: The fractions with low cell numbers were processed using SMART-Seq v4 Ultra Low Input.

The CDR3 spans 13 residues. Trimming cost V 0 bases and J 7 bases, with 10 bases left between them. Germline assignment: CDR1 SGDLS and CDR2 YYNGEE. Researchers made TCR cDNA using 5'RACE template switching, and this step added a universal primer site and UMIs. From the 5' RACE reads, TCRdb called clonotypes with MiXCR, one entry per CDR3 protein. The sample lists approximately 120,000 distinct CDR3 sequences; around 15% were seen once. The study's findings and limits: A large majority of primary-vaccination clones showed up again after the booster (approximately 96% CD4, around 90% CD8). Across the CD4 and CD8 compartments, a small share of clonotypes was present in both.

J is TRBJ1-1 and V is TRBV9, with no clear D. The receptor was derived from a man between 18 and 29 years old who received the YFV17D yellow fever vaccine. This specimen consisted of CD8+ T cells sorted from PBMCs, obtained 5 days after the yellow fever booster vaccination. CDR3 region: CASSVGGGGEAFF. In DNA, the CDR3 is TGTGCCAGCAGCGTAGGGGGTGGCGGTGAAGCTTTCTTT.